This T cell receptor (beta chain) was captured by sequencing in a study of CD8+CD57+ T cells in acquired aplastic anemia. Using genomic DNA as the template, TCR beta VDJ and CDR3 profiling was carried out. Each CDR3 protein is one row after TCRdb ran MiXCR on the reads. Of 250,000 to 350,000 distinct CDR3 sequences in the sample, 56% were seen once. Those patients picked for sequencing had displayed CD8+CD57+ cell expansion on flow cytometry. This CDR3 is built from 15 residues. Germline values: CDR1 ENHRY, CDR2 SYGVKD. The V and J ends lost 1 base and 0 bases respectively, with 9 bases between them. The chain joins TRBV10-3 to TRBJ1-1, with D maybe TRBD1 (6 bases). This receptor was taken from a human donor with aplastic anemia. The sequenced material came from sorted CD4+, CD8+, or CD8+CD57+ T cells (not recorded which) from PBMCs. As DNA, the CDR3 is TGTGCCATCAGTGAGTACAGGGACATGAACACTGAAGCTTTCTTT. Its protein is CAISEYRDMNTEAFF.